The clone carrying this T cell receptor (beta chain) was found a few times. No antigen is known for it. The data derive from a study of T cell repertoires in cytomegalovirus infection. TCRdb re-called the reads with MiXCR, one entry per CDR3 protein. The table records 800,000 to 950,000 distinct CDR3 sequences, approximately 30% of them present only once. This CDR3 region has 20 residues. Germline lookup yields CDR1 SEHNR and CDR2 FQNEAQ (reference sequence). The ends lost 3 bases at V and 0 bases at J; junction bases unmatched: 15. Findings and limits, study-wide: Dominating the ex vivo response were HLA-C-restricted CMV-specific TCR beta clonotypes.

This material consisted of cultured CD8+ T cells from PBMCs, taken from culture after CMV antigen stimulation. The TCR comes from a human donor in good health (CMV status not recorded). Some clones in this sample may be carry-over from other donors' samples. The V and J genes are TRBV7-9 and TRBJ2-1, with 9 positions matching TRBD2. The chain's CDR3 is CASSFPTSGRPVSSYNEQFF. The CDR3 DNA is TGTGCCAGCAGCTTTCCTACTAGCGGGCGGCCCGTTAGCTCCTACAATGAGCAGTTCTTC.